What follows are 9 T cell receptor beta chains derived from one specimen sequenced in a study of blood T cell repertoires in COVID-19. The assay was immunoSEQ multiplex PCR, and TCRdb's table has in-frame clones only and misses some. The sample yields roughly 520,000 clones, more than 75% seen once. Sequencing used PBMCs or T cells enriched from blood (not recorded which). These receptors were taken from a woman in her 40s who had recovered from COVID-19.

J is TRBJ2-3 and V is TRBV25-1, with 7 nucleotides matching TRBD1. With V trimmed by 6 bases and J by 1 base, 4 bases remained unmatched. CDR1 and CDR2 from the germline V gene are MGHDK and SYGVNS. The CDR3 is 14 residues long. As DNA, the CDR3 is TGTGCCAGCAGACGGGACAGTGGCACAGATACGCAGTATTTT. It translates to CASRRDSGTDTQYF.

The V gene is TRBV7-2, the J gene TRBJ2-5; TRBD2 matches 11 bases. Germline CDR1 is SGHTA and CDR2 is FQGNSA. This CDR3 is 16 amino acids long. Trimming removed 3 bases from V and 5 bases from J; junction bases left unmatched: 8. The CDR3 DNA sequence: TGTGCCAGCAGCTTTTCTAGCGGGAGGTGGGGGGAGACCCAGTACTTC. Protein sequence: CASSFSSGRWGETQYF.

This clone was seen once. CDR3 residues: CASSFGDGYTF. The CDR3 DNA reads TGTGCCAGCAGCTTCGGGGATGGCTACACCTTC. This rearrangement joins TRBV7-9 to TRBJ1-2; D call uncertain. Trimming shortened V by 3 bases and J by 6 bases, and 5 bases separated the two germline ends. Per the germline V gene, CDR1 is SEHNR and CDR2 is FQNEAQ (reference sequence). The CDR3 extends over 11 amino acids.

The J gene is TRBJ1-1, the V gene TRBV27, with 7 bases lining up with TRBD1. V was pared by 6 bases and J by 4 bases, with 8 bases of the junction left unmatched. Germline CDR1 reads MNHEY; CDR2 reads SMNVEV (reference sequence). The CDR3 covers 14 residues. CDR3 in amino acids: CASRLNRGPTEAFF. The CDR3 DNA sequence: TGTGCCAGCAGACTTAACAGGGGACCCACTGAAGCTTTCTTT.

This chain joins TRBV5-6 and TRBJ1-2, with a possible D match to TRBD1 (6 bases). The CDR3 sequence is 13 residues long. Trimming removed 4 bases from V and 6 bases from J, with 13 bases in between. CDR1 and CDR2 (germline): SGHDT, YYEEEE. CDR3 nucleotides: TGTGCCAGCAGCACCGGGACATATGATGGCTACACCTTC. Translated, it gives CASSTGTYDGYTF.

V is TRBV2 and J is TRBJ1-3; TRBD1 matches 7 bases. Germline V lookup: CDR1 SNHLY, CDR2 FYNNEI. With 6 bases clipped from V and 0 bases from J, the junction kept 2 bases outside the gene matches. The CDR3 covers 14 residues. CDR3: CASRTGSSGNTIYF. CDR3 nucleotides: TGTGCCAGCAGGACAGGGAGCTCTGGAAACACCATATATTTT. Based on the CDR3 plus reference TRBV2 and TRBJ1-3, the full variable domain is EPEVTQTPSHQVTQMGQEVILRCVPISNHLYFYWYRQILGQKVEFLVSFYNNEISEKSEIFDDQFSVERPDGSNFTLKIRSTKLEDSAMYFCASRTGSSGNTIYFGEGSWLTVV.

The chain is built from TRBV5-1 and TRBJ1-1; D possibly corresponds to TRBD1 (6 bases). The germline V gene encodes CDR1 SGHRS and CDR2 YFSETQ. The CDR3 sequence is 15 residues long. Trimming took 5 bases from V and 3 from J, leaving 17 bases between them. CDR3 region: CASRSAGVPDTEAFF. CDR3 DNA sequence: TGCGCCAGCAGATCCGCAGGGGTACCGGACACTGAAGCTTTCTTT.

DNA of the CDR3: TGTGCCAGCAGCTTACCTAAACTAGCGGGAGCCCCAGTAGGGCAGTACTTC. Translated: CASSLPKLAGAPVGQYF. The genes are TRBV5-5 and TRBJ2-7, with 11 bases fitting TRBD2. This CDR3 comprises 17 residues. The V gene end was trimmed by 2 bases and the J gene end by 9 bases; junction bases not matched to a gene: 16. Germline V CDR1 and CDR2: SGHKS, YYEKEE (reference sequence).

This clone has only one observation. The chain combines TRBV24-1 with TRBJ2-3; 10 bases agree with TRBD2. J gave up 1 base and V 4 bases, and 7 bases lay outside the gene matches. The CDR3 contains 17 residues. CDR1 and CDR2 from the germline V gene are KGHDR and SFDVKD. CDR3 sequence reads: CATSDPSGRWGTDTQYF. The CDR3 bases are TGTGCCACCAGTGACCCTAGCGGGAGATGGGGCACAGATACGCAGTATTTT.